Below are 2 T cell receptor beta chains sequenced from a single sample in a study of cytomegalovirus exposure and HLA in healthy donors. Amplification used 60 Vbeta primers and 13 Jbeta primers. TCRdb keeps only in-frame clones here, not all; method: immunoSEQ multiplex PCR. The table lists approximately 190,000 clones, 80% to 85% of them singletons. Material: PBMCs. These receptors were obtained from a woman aged 18 to 35 in good health and CMV-seronegative.

The genes are TRBV11-2 and TRBJ1-1, with D perhaps matching TRBD1 (5 bases). V lost 3 bases and J 2 bases, leaving 10 bases between the germline ends. From germline, CDR1 is SGHAT and CDR2 FQNNGV. The CDR3 consists of 14 residues. Here the CDR3 reads CASSFGHQNTEAFF. The CDR3, as DNA: TGTGCCAGCAGCTTTGGACACCAAAACACTGAAGCTTTCTTT.

The chain carries TRBV5-5 and TRBJ2-5, with 8 nucleotides matching TRBD1. Germline V gene data show CDR1 as SGHKS and CDR2 as YYEKEE (reference sequence). The CDR3 has 16 residues. V was pared by 4 bases and J by 4 bases, with 12 bases of the junction left unmatched. The CDR3 DNA is TGTGCCAGCAGCCCAGGACAGGGAAAAGCTGGAGAGACCCAGTACTTC. Amino acid sequence: CASSPGQGKAGETQYF.